This T cell receptor beta chain was recorded in a study of CD8+ T cells in alopecia areata. Study summary: Twice a day, 5 to 10 mg of oral tofacitinib was administered to treated patients. Study-level results: It was lesional scalp, especially alopecia totalis/universalis, that showed higher clonality than normal scalp. Mouse data revealed clearer TCR sharing than patient data did, a gap possibly tied to HLA.

For this clone: Antigen unknown.

Collection of lesional scalp punch biopsies and peripheral blood was performed in alopecia areata patients. Losses at the gene ends were 1 base for V and 1 base for J; bases not matched to a gene: 3. Germline V gene lookup returns CDR1 SGHVS and CDR2 FNYEAQ. This CDR3 is built from 15 residues. Isolated RNA was reverse transcribed into cDNA used as the sequencing template. Sequencing was performed with immunoSEQ multiplex PCR; in TCRdb, only in-frame clones are kept and a portion is missing. There are approximately 8,000 clones in the sample; around 69% occur only once, and around 15% lies in the top ten.

The clonotype comes from a human donor with alopecia areata. The chain joins TRBV7-6 to TRBJ1-2, with TRBD1 matching over 7 bases. The specimen was skin, collected at week 0. CDR3 region: CASSLVDRLNYGYTF. CDR3 nucleotides: TGTGCCAGCAGCTTAGTGGACAGGCTTAACTATGGCTACACCTTC.